The entry that follows covers one TCR beta chain sequence. The antigen it recognizes is unknown. The record has no base qualities; no much larger clone is one base away. The sequencing machine was an Illumina HiSeq 2500. TCR beta libraries were prepared by quantitative 5'-RACE with molecular barcodes. As for the authors' bioinformatics: Disease-linked TCR variants were identified with a new computational method built on a probabilistic model of VDJ rearrangement. Using fastp trimming at Q25 and MiXCR clonotype assembly, TCRdb reanalyzed the public sequencing data and kept in-frame beta chains. Under each unique CDR3 protein, matching rows form one entry showing the most common genes and DNA. The V and J calls and clone size are TCRdb's, not the authors'. In all, the sample holds 300,000 to 400,000 distinct CDR3 sequences, and around 24% of those were seen once. About 15% of the sample is held by the ten biggest clonotypes.

The data derive from a study of CD8 T cells in ankylosing spondylitis (TCRdb year 2017). Notes on the research overall: The study set out to find disease-linked TCR variants by profiling T cell receptor beta repertoires in ankylosing spondylitis patients and healthy donors. The whole study cohort included 108 healthy donors and around 25 ankylosing spondylitis patients. Peripheral blood was sampled, and synovial fluid was additionally collected from ankylosing spondylitis patients.

Study-wide findings and limitations: Some of the motif variants had been reported before in the synovial fluid and blood of reactive arthritis patients, a finding that suggests common disease-initiation mechanisms. The disease-linked clones had a CD8+ phenotype and were found at relatively low frequencies in peripheral blood. Blood from ankylosing spondylitis patients appeared to be characterized by a TCR beta motif made up of under ten highly homologous amino acid variants. Significant enrichment of the disease-linked clones was reported in matched synovial fluid samples from ankylosing spondylitis patients.

The clonotype originates from a male donor with ankylosing spondylitis. Input material: blood, either unsorted or a sorted T cell fraction (not recorded which).

The CDR3 protein: CASSSNRAGANRGNIQYF. DNA sequence: TGTGCCAGCAGCTCCAACCGGGCGGGAGCCAATCGTGGGAACATTCAGTACTTC. The chain was built from TRBV7-6 and TRBJ2-4; 7 of the junction bases match TRBD2. CDR1 and CDR2, looked up from the germline V gene, are SGHVS and FNYEAQ. V ends up 4 bases short and J 7 bases short, with an unmatched junction base count of 19. From cysteine to phenylalanine, the CDR3 is 18 amino acids long. Only the CDR3 part of the read is kept: 54 bases, read in frame from the first base. With all but the CDR3 taken from the reference TRBV7-6 and TRBJ2-4 genes, the full variable domain is: GAGVSQSPRYKVTKRGQDVALRCDPISGHVSLYWYRQALGQGPEFLTYFNYEAQQDKSGLPNDRFSAERPEGSISTLTIQRTEQRDSAMYRCASSSNRAGANRGNIQYFGAGTRLSVL.